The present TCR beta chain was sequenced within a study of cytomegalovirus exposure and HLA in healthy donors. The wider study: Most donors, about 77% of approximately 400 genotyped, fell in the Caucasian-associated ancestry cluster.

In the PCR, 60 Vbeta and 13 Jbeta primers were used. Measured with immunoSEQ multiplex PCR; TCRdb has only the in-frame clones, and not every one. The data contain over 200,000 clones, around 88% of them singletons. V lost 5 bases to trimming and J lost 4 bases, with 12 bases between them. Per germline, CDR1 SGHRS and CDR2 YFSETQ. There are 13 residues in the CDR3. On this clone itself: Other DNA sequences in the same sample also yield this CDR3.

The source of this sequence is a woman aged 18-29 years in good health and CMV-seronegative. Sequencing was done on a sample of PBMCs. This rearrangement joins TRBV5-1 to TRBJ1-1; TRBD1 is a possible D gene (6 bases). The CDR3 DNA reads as TGCGCCAGCAGTTTCGACAGGACCACTGAAGCTTTCTTT. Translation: CASSFDRTTEAFF.